This entry lists 26 T cell receptor beta chains sequenced from one sample in a study of blood T cell repertoires in COVID-19. Profiling relied on immunoSEQ multiplex PCR, and the TCRdb table lists in-frame clones only, not all of them. The sample comprises hundreds of thousands of clones, around nine tenths of which are singletons, and 2.1% rests with the top ten. What was sequenced was peripheral blood. Receptor source: a woman between 40 and 55 years old who had recovered from COVID-19.

CDR3 sequence: CASRGPGGSPLHF. CDR3 DNA: TGTGCCAGTAGGGGGCCCGGGGGGTCACCCCTCCACTTT. The chain uses TRBV19 and TRBJ1-6, with D possibly TRBD1 on 5 matching bases. From germline, CDR1 is LNHDA and CDR2 SQIVND (reference sequence). The CDR3 length is 13 residues. V was shortened by 6 bases and J by 10 bases, with 13 bases between the two germline ends.

J is TRBJ2-1 and V is TRBV12-1; TRBD1 reflects the table's D call only, with no check against the DNA. TRBV12-1 represents a pseudogene. This CDR3 comprises 16 residues. CDR3 in amino acids: CASITPTGRRGNEQFF. In DNA, the CDR3 is TGTGCCAGCATCACACCGACAGGGCGAAGGGGCAATGAGCAGTTCTTC.

This chain joins TRBV5-1 and TRBJ1-4; D gene ambiguous. CDR1 and CDR2 (germline): SGHRS, YFSETQ. The V gene lost 1 base and the J gene lost 8 bases, with 12 bases spanning the gap. This CDR3 is built from 14 residues. In DNA, the CDR3 is TGCGCCAGCAGCTTGAAGAATGAGCCCGAAAAACTGTTTTTT. It translates to CASSLKNEPEKLFF.

The CDR3 loop reads CATLDRGLGDTQYF. CDR3 DNA: TGTGCCACCCTTGACAGGGGGTTGGGAGATACGCAGTATTTT. The gene calls are TRBV28 and TRBJ2-3; 9 bases align to TRBD1. CDR3 length: 14 amino acids. J gave up 5 bases and V 10 bases, and 10 bases lay outside the gene matches. Germline V CDR1 and CDR2: MDHEN, SYDVKM.

The genes are TRBV6-2 or TRBV6-3 and TRBJ1-5; no firm D call. Deletions cut 6 bases from V and 4 bases from J, with 10 bases between. Looked up from germline, CDR1 is MNHEY and CDR2 is SVGEGT. The CDR3 sequence is 13 residues long. CDR3 coding DNA: TGTGCCAGCAGCCTGGACTGGAATCAGCCCCAGCATTTT. It specifies CASSLDWNQPQHF.

This rearrangement joins TRBV10-1 to TRBJ2-3; 9 bases align to TRBD1. Germline V gives CDR1 WNHNN, CDR2 SYGVQD (reference sequence). The CDR3 spans 14 residues. After removal of 4 bases from V and 4 bases from J, the junction contained 3 bases not matched to a gene. This chain's CDR3 is CASSGRDRADTQYF. CDR3 sequence (DNA): TGCGCCAGCAGTGGGAGGGACAGGGCAGATACGCAGTATTTT.

The chain carries TRBV11-2 and TRBJ2-5, with a weak D call TRBD1 (5 bases). Germline-derived CDR1 and CDR2 are SGHAT and FQNNGV. This CDR3 spans 12 amino acids. V lost 3 bases to trimming and J lost 4 bases, with 6 bases between them. The CDR3 protein is CASSLDTETQYF. The DNA for the CDR3 is TGTGCCAGCAGCTTGGACACAGAGACCCAGTACTTC.

V usage is TRBV11-1 and J usage is TRBJ2-5; 10 nucleotides match TRBD1. V trimming: 5 bases; J trimming: 1 base; junction bases outside the gene matches: 7. Germline CDR1 and CDR2: SGHAT and FQDESV (reference sequence). The CDR3 is 16 amino acids. The CDR3 DNA reads TGTGCCAGCAGCCCTTTTGGGACAGGGGTCCAAGAGACCCAGTACTTC. Translation gives CASSPFGTGVQETQYF.

The gene calls are TRBV19 and TRBJ1-5, with D unresolved. Deletions cut 5 bases from V and 0 bases from J, with 8 bases between. CDR1 and CDR2 from the germline V gene are LNHDA and SQIVND (reference sequence). The CDR3 consists of 14 residues. CDR3 region: CASSPEVSNQPQHF. The CDR3, as DNA: TGTGCCAGTAGTCCCGAGGTTAGCAATCAGCCCCAGCATTTT.

J is TRBJ2-3 and V is TRBV20-1; 13 positions agree with TRBD2. This CDR3 comprises 16 residues. J was trimmed by 2 bases and V by 6 bases; bases with no gene match: 8. CDR1 and CDR2 from the germline V gene are DFQATT and SNEGSKA (reference sequence). In nucleotides, the CDR3 is TGCAGTGCAAGTGGACTAGCGGGGGCCCACACAGATACGCAGTATTTT. Translating it yields CSASGLAGAHTDTQYF.

The chain recombines TRBV7-8 with TRBJ2-1; perhaps TRBD1 as D (6 bases). The CDR3 loop spans 16 amino acids. Germline V gene data show CDR1 as SGHVS and CDR2 as FQNEAQ. V was pared by 7 bases and J by 0 bases, with 16 bases between. The CDR3: CASTHRPQGSYNEQFF. CDR3 DNA: TGTGCCAGCACCCATAGGCCACAGGGCTCCTACAATGAGCAGTTCTTC.

The V and J genes are TRBV5-8 and TRBJ1-2; D gene unclear. CDR3 length: 11 residues. Trimming stripped 0 bases from V and 8 bases from J, with 5 bases between. Germline CDR1 SGHTS, CDR2 YDEGEE. This CDR3 reads CASSLVRGYTF. CDR3 coding DNA: TGTGCCAGCAGCTTGGTCCGGGGCTACACCTTC.

The gene calls are TRBV27 and TRBJ1-5; 9 nucleotides match TRBD1. CDR3 length equals 17 residues. Germline V gene sequence: CDR1 MNHEY, CDR2 SMNVEV (reference sequence). J lost 1 base, V lost 5 bases, and 9 bases had no gene match. Written as DNA, the CDR3 is TGTGCCAGCAGTCCAGACAGGGGGAGTTGGAGCAATCAGCCCCAGCATTTT. Its translation is CASSPDRGSWSNQPQHF.

The chain employs TRBV18 and TRBJ1-2, with 8 bases identical to TRBD1. Per the germline V gene, CDR1 is KGHSH and CDR2 is LQKENI. V was pared by 2 bases and J by 6 bases, with 8 bases of the junction left unmatched. The CDR3 sequence is 15 residues long. The CDR3: CASSPVDSGGHGYTF. CDR3 DNA: TGTGCCAGCTCACCAGTTGATTCAGGGGGCCATGGCTACACCTTC.

This clone was counted between two and nine times. This chain links TRBV5-8 with TRBJ2-7; weak D call: TRBD1 (6 bases). This CDR3 has 15 amino acids. Per germline, CDR1 SGHTS and CDR2 YDEGEE. V lost 0 bases and J lost 1, with 11 bases in between. As DNA, the CDR3 is TGTGCCAGCAGCTTGGAACAGGGTTGGTCCTACGAGCAGTACTTC. This gives the protein CASSLEQGWSYEQYF.

This chain connects TRBV6-5 to TRBJ1-6; perhaps TRBD1 as D (5 bases). This CDR3 spans 14 amino acids. V was shortened by 4 bases and J by 6 bases, with 10 bases between the two germline ends. Germline loops: CDR1 MNHEY, CDR2 SVGAGI. CDR3 bases: TGTGCCAGCAGTTCGTGGGGGGGTAATTCACCCCTCCACTTT. Translated, it gives CASSSWGGNSPLHF.

This rearrangement joins TRBV7-9 to TRBJ2-7; a possible D gene is TRBD1 (7 bases). The germline gives CDR1 SEHNR, CDR2 FQNEAQ (reference sequence). The CDR3 has 16 amino acids. V was cut by 5 bases and J by 3 bases, with 20 bases left in between. CDR3 region: CASSPQGGERGYEQYF. The DNA for the CDR3 is TGTGCCAGCAGCCCCCAGGGGGGAGAGAGGGGCTACGAGCAGTACTTC.

The chain links TRBV6-6 to TRBJ1-5; no definite D call. The length of the CDR3 is 14 residues. Trimming removed 2 bases at V and 4 bases at J, with 9 bases between. Germline-derived CDR1 and CDR2 are MNHNY and SVGAGI (reference sequence). This CDR3 is CASSYGGVNQPQHF. In DNA, the CDR3 is TGTGCCAGCAGTTACGGTGGAGTAAATCAGCCCCAGCATTTT.

This clone was seen more than once but under ten times. The V and J genes are TRBV4-3 and TRBJ1-2; 7 bases are shared with TRBD1. The V and J ends lost 0 bases and 4 bases, in that order; junction bases with no gene match: 2. Per the germline V gene, CDR1 is LGHNA and CDR2 is YSLEER. The length of the CDR3 is 14 residues. The CDR3 DNA reads as TGCGCCAGCAGCCAAGAATGGGACAGCTATGGCTACACCTTC. This sequence encodes CASSQEWDSYGYTF.

This rearrangement joins TRBV2 to TRBJ1-6; D unclear. The germline CDR1 and CDR2 sequences are SNHLY and FYNNEI. V lost 1 base to trimming and J lost 4 bases, with 8 bases between them. There are 15 residues in the CDR3. The CDR3, as DNA: TGTGCCAGCAGTGAAGAGCTAGGTTATAATTCACCCCTCCACTTT. Encoded protein: CASSEELGYNSPLHF.

The gene calls are TRBV5-1 and TRBJ2-5, with D perhaps matching TRBD2 (6 bases). The germline V and J ends were trimmed by 2 bases and 1 base, with 9 bases remaining between them. Germline V gene lookup returns CDR1 SGHRS and CDR2 YFSETQ. This CDR3 spans 14 amino acids. CDR3 protein: CASSLRGSQETQYF. CDR3 nucleotide sequence: TGCGCCAGCAGCTTACGGGGGTCCCAAGAGACCCAGTACTTC. The complete variable domain, with remaining parts taken from reference TRBV5-1 and TRBJ2-5, reads KAGVTQTPRYLIKTRGQQVTLSCSPISGHRSVSWYQQTPGQGLQFLFEYFSETQRNKGNFPGRFSGRQFSNSRSEMNVSTLELGDSALYLCASSLRGSQETQYFGPGTRLLVL.

V is TRBV11-1 and J is TRBJ1-6, with D hard to call. The V gene's germline CDR1 is SGHAT and CDR2 FQDESV (reference sequence). This CDR3 region has 14 residues. Trimming removed 1 base from V and 10 bases from J, with 11 bases in between. Written as DNA, the CDR3 is TGTGCCAGCAGCTTAGGGTACGAGGCCTCACCCCTCCACTTT. Its protein is CASSLGYEASPLHF.

This sequence joins TRBV6-1 and TRBJ1-2, with 8 bases that match TRBD1. CDR3 length equals 14 residues. The V gene's germline CDR1 is MNHNS and CDR2 SASEGT. With 1 base clipped from V and 7 bases from J, the junction kept 5 bases outside the gene matches. For the CDR3, the DNA is TGTGCCAGCAGTGAAGTCTCACAGGGGGGTGGCTACACCTTC. Its protein is CASSEVSQGGGYTF.

This clone was counted a single time. The V call is TRBV6-2 or TRBV6-3, the J call TRBJ2-3; the match to TRBD2 covers 7 bases. Germline V CDR1 and CDR2: MNHEY, SVGEGT. Trimming cost V 6 bases and J 0 bases; bases outside gene matches: 21. The CDR3 is 20 residues long. The CDR3 nucleotides are TGTGCCAGCAGCCCTGGACTAGTACTTCGTGTGGGTAAAAGCACAGATACGCAGTATTTT. This codes for CASSPGLVLRVGKSTDTQYF.

With regard to this clone: An end of the junction does not agree with germline; a read error may underlie this. The V gene is TRBV6-5, the J gene TRBJ2-1; the match to TRBD2 covers 10 bases. The CDR3 is made up of 12 amino acids. The germline CDR1 and CDR2 sequences are MNHEY and SVGAGI. The CDR3 bases are TGTGCCAGCCTCGGGACTAGCGAAAAAAGGGTCTTC. This translates into CASLGTSEKRVF.

The gene calls are TRBV7-3 and TRBJ1-3; the D is unclear. The V gene's germline CDR1 is SGHTA and CDR2 FQGTGA. The V end lost 2 bases, the J end lost 0 bases, and 8 bases lay between the germline ends. The CDR3 spans 15 residues. The CDR3 here is CASSLFRVSGNTIYF. CDR3 in DNA: TGTGCCAGCAGCTTATTCCGGGTCTCTGGAAACACCATATATTTT.